This T cell receptor (beta chain) was captured in a study of T cell repertoires in cytomegalovirus infection. TCRdb independently ran MiXCR on the reads; one entry per CDR3 protein. The sample consists of approximately 390,000 distinct CDR3 sequences, about a third of them appearing once. Comments on this clonotype: Its antigen is currently unknown.

The germline V gene encodes CDR1 SEHNR and CDR2 FQNEAQ (reference sequence). There are 14 residues in the CDR3. Trimming at V came to 3 bases and at J to 4 bases, leaving 3 bases not matched to a gene. Specimen: cultured PBMCs, collected from culture after CMV antigen stimulation. The chain is built from TRBV7-9 and TRBJ2-7; 10 bases are shared with TRBD1. This receptor was taken from a human donor in good health (CMV status not recorded). Some clones in this sample may be carry-over from other donors' samples. The CDR3 DNA reads TGTGCCAGCAGCTTCGGGACAGGGGTATACGAGCAGTACGTC. This codes for CASSFGTGVYEQYV.